This TCR beta chain was found in a study of T cell clones after liver transplantation. Background on the study: Subjects received no induction therapy and standard immunosuppression until randomization at 12-24 months post-transplant. At least one year of complete immunosuppression withdrawal without enzymes over twice normal defined tolerance. Whole-study results and caveats: Compared with third party-reactive sequences, donor-reactive ones declined more, independent of withdrawal success.

Trimming cost V 8 bases and J 6 bases, with 22 bases left between them. Germline V lookup: CDR1 MNHEY, CDR2 SMNVEV (reference sequence). This CDR3 contains 15 residues. Measured with immunoSEQ multiplex PCR; TCRdb has only the in-frame clones, and not every one. This table has 45,000 to 60,000 clones, 60% to 75% appearing once. Worth noting for this clone: Its antigen is still unknown.

V gene TRBV27 combines with J gene TRBJ1-2, with D tentatively TRBD1 (6 bases). This material consisted of CD4+ T cells from blood, taken at the 22-month timepoint. The TCR was taken from a human patient who received a liver transplant. Certain T cells may be donor cells from the graft. In DNA, the CDR3 is TGTGCCAGCTCCATCAGGGGCCTAGGGTTGGATGGCTACACCTTC. This encodes CASSIRGLGLDGYTF.